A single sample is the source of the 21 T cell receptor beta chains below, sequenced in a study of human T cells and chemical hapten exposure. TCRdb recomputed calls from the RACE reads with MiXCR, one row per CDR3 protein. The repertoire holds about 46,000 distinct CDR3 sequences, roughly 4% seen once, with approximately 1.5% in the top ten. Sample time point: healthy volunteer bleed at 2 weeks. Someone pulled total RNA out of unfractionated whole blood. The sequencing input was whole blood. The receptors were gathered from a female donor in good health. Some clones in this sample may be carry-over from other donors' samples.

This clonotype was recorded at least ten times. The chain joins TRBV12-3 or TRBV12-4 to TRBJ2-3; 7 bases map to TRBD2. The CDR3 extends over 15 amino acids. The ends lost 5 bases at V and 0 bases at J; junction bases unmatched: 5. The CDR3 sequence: CASSEAGSSTDTQYF. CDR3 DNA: TGTGCCAGCAGTGAAGCGGGGTCCAGCACAGATACGCAGTATTTT.

CDR3 residues: CASSAAGTPSSGNTIYF. The CDR3 DNA is TGCGCCAGCAGCGCCGCCGGGACGCCGAGCTCTGGAAACACCATATATTTT. This chain uses TRBV5-1 with TRBJ1-3, with a possible D match to TRBD1 (5 bases). V was cut by 4 bases and J by 0 bases, with 17 bases left in between. The germline gives CDR1 SGHRS, CDR2 YFSETQ. The length of the CDR3 is 17 residues.

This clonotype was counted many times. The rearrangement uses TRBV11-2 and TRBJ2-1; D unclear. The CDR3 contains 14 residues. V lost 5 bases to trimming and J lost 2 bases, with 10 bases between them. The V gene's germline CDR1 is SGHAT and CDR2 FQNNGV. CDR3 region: CASSPPRAYNEQFF. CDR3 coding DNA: TGTGCCAGCAGCCCACCAAGGGCCTACAATGAGCAGTTCTTC.

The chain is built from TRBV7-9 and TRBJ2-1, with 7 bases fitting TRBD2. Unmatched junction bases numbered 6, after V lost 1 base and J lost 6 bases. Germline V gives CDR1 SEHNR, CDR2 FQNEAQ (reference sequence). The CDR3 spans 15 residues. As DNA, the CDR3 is TGTGCCAGCAGCTTAGGACTAGCAAGGGCCAATGAGCAGTTCTTC. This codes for CASSLGLARANEQFF.

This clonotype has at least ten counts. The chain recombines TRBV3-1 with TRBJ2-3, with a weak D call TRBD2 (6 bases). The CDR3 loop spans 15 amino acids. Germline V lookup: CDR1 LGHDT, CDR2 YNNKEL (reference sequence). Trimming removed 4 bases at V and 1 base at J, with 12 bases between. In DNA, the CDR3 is TGTGCCAGCAGCCCCATAGCGGCCCGCACAGATACGCAGTATTTT. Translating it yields CASSPIAARTDTQYF.

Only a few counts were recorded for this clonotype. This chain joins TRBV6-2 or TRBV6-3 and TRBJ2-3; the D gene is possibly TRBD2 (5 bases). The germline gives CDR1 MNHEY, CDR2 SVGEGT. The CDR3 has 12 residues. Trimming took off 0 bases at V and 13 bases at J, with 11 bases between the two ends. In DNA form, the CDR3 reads TGTGCCAGCAGTTACTCCCGGGGAGAGGAGTATTTT. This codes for CASSYSRGEEYF.

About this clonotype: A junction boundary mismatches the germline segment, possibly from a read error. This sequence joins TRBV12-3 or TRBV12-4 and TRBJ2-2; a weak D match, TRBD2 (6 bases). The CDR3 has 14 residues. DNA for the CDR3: TGTGCCGGCAGGGATCTAGCGCTCACCGGGGAGCTGTTTTTT. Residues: CAGRDLALTGELFF.

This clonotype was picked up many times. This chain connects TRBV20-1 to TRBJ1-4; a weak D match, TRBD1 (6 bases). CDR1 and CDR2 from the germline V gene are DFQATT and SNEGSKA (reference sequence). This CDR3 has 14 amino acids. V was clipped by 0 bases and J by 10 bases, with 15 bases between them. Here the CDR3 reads CSARDPPGEGKLFF. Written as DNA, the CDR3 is TGCAGTGCTAGAGATCCTCCAGGGGAGGGAAAACTGTTTTTT.

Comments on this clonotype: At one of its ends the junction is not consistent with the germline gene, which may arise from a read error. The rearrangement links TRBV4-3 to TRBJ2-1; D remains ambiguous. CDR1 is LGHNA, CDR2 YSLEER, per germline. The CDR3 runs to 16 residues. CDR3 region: CASSQDPPQSYNEKFF. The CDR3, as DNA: TGCGCCAGCAGCCAAGATCCCCCGCAGAGTTACAATGAGAAGTTCTTC.

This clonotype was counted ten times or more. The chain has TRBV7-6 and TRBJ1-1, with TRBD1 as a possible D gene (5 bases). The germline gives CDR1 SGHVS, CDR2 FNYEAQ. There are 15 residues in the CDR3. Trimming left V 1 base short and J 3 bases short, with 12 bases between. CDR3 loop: CASSLGSGTDTEAFF. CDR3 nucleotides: TGTGCCAGCAGCTTAGGATCAGGGACGGACACTGAAGCTTTCTTT.

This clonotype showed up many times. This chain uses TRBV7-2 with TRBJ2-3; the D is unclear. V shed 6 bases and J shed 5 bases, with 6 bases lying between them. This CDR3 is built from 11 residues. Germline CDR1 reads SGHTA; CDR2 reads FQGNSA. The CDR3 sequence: CASRGGDTQYF. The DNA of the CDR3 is TGTGCCAGCAGAGGTGGAGATACGCAGTATTTT.

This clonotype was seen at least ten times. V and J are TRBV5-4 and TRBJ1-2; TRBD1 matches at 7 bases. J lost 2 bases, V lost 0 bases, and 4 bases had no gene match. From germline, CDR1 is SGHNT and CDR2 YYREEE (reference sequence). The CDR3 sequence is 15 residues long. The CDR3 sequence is CASSLVTGQNYGYTF. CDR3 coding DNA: TGTGCCAGCAGCTTGGTGACGGGACAGAACTATGGCTACACCTTC.

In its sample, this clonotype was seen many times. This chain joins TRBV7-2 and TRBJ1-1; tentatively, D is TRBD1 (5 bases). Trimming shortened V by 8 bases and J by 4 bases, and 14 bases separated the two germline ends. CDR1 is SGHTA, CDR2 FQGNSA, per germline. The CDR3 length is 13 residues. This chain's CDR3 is CASGGGRITEAFF. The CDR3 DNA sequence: TGTGCCAGCGGGGGGGGGAGGATCACTGAAGCTTTCTTT.

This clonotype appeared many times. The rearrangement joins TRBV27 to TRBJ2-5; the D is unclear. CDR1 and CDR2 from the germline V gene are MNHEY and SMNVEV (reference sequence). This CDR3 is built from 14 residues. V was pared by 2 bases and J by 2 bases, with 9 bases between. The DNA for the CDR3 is TGTGCCAGCAGTTTAGGGGTCCGTCAAGAGACCCAGTACTTC. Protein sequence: CASSLGVRQETQYF.

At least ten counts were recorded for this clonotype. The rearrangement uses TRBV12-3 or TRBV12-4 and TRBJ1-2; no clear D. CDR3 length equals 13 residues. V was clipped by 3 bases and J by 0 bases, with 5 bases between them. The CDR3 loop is CASSFPPNYGYTF. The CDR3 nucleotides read TGTGCCAGCAGTTTTCCGCCTAACTATGGCTACACCTTC.

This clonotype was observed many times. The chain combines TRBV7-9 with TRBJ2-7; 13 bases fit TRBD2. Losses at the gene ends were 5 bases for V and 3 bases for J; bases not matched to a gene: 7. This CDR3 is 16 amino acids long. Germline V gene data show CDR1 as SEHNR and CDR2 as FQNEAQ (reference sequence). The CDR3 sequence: CASSGLAGDNFYEQYF. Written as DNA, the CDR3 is TGTGCCAGCAGCGGACTAGCGGGGGACAATTTCTACGAGCAGTACTTC.

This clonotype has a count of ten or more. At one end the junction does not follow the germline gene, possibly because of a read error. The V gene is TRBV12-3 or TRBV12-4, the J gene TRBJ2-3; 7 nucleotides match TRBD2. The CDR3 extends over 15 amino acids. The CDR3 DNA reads TGTGCCAACAGTTTTAGCGGGTGGAGCACAGATACGCAGTATTTT. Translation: CANSFSGWSTDTQYF.

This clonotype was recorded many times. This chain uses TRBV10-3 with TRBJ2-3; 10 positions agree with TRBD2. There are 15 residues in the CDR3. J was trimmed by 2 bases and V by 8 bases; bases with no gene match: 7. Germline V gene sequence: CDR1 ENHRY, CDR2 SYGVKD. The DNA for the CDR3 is TGTGCCATCGAAAGTAGCGGGGGGCTCACAGATACGCAGTATTTT. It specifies CAIESSGGLTDTQYF.

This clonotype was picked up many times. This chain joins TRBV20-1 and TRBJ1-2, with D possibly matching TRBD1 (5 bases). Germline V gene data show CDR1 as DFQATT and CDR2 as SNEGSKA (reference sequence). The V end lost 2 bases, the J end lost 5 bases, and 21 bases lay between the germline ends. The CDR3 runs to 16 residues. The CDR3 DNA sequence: TGCAGTGCTAGACAGCAAATGGGGCTACCCCTGTATGGCTACACCTTC. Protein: CSARQQMGLPLYGYTF.

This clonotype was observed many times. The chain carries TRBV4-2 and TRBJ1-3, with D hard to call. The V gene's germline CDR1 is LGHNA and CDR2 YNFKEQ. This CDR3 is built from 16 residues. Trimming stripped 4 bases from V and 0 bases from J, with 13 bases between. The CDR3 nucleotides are TGTGCCAGCAGCCGAGAGTTAGGGCTCTCTGGAAACACCATATATTTT. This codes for CASSRELGLSGNTIYF.

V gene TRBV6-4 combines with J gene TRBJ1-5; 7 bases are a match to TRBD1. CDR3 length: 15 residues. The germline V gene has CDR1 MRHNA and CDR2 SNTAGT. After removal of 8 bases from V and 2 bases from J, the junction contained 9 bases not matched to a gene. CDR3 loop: CASCSTGAGNQPQHF. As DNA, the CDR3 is TGTGCCAGCTGTTCTACAGGGGCAGGCAATCAGCCCCAGCATTTT.